The 9 T cell receptor beta chains listed next were all sequenced from one sample in a study of high-grade serous ovarian cancer treatment subgroups. Sequencing used immunoSEQ multiplex PCR; TCRdb keeps in-frame clones, though not all of them. The sample records around 6,100 clones, 79% being singletons. Tumor tissue was taken before any definitive surgery or chemotherapy was given. Input material: tumor tissue. Receptors originate from a human donor with high-grade serous ovarian cancer.

V gene TRBV7-3 combines with J gene TRBJ2-7, with 7 bases fitting TRBD2. CDR1 and CDR2 from the germline V gene are SGHTA and FQGTGA. Unmatched junction bases numbered 4, after V lost 3 bases and J lost 2 bases. CDR3 size: 14 residues. In DNA, the CDR3 is TGTGCCAGCAGCTTCTCTAGCGGTCCCTACGAGCAGTACTTC. It translates to CASSFSSGPYEQYF.

The rearrangement links TRBV28 to TRBJ1-5, with TRBD1 matching over 9 bases. V was pared by 4 bases and J by 7 bases, with 5 bases of the junction left unmatched. The CDR3 length is 14 residues. The V gene's germline CDR1 is MDHEN and CDR2 SYDVKM. The CDR3 DNA follows: TGTGCCAGCAGTTCTACAGGGGGCAGGCAGCCCCAGCATTTT. This codes for CASSSTGGRQPQHF.

The chain has TRBV9 and TRBJ1-4, with TRBD1 identical over 9 bases. The CDR3 length is 15 residues. CDR1 is SGDLS and CDR2 is YYNGEE in the germline V gene. With V trimmed by 3 bases and J by 4 bases, 4 bases remained unmatched. The CDR3 spells CASSAGTGINEKLFF. As DNA, the CDR3 is TGTGCCAGCAGCGCCGGGACAGGGATTAATGAAAAACTGTTTTTT.

The chain combines TRBV19 with TRBJ2-1; 11 positions agree with TRBD2. Trimming removed 1 base from V and 4 bases from J; junction bases left unmatched: 3. The germline CDR1 and CDR2 sequences are LNHDA and SQIVND (reference sequence). The CDR3 contains 16 residues. This chain's CDR3 is CASSIGASGRYNEQFF. The CDR3 nucleotides are TGTGCCAGTAGTATAGGGGCTAGCGGGAGGTACAATGAGCAGTTCTTC. Drawing the rest from reference TRBV19 and TRBJ2-1, the complete variable domain is DGGITQSPKYLFRKEGQNVTLSCEQNLNHDAMYWYRQDPGQGLRLIYYSQIVNDFQKGDIAEGYSVSREKKESFPLTVTSAQKNPTAFYLCASSIGASGRYNEQFFGPGTRLTVL.

This clone was seen only once. This sample includes further DNA sequences coding for the same CDR3. The chain is built from TRBV7-3 and TRBJ1-2, with D possibly TRBD1 on 5 matching bases. CDR3 length: 15 residues. CDR1 is SGHTA and CDR2 is FQGTGA in the germline V gene. Trimming removed 4 bases at V and 0 bases at J, with 12 bases between. CDR3 sequence reads: CASSSTGTANYGYTF. The CDR3 DNA reads TGTGCCAGCAGCTCCACCGGGACGGCTAACTATGGCTACACCTTC.

The CDR3 DNA reads as TGTGCCGTAAGAGACAGGGGGCCTCCCACAGATACGCAGTATTTT. Protein sequence: CAVRDRGPPTDTQYF. The chain carries TRBV6-1 and TRBJ2-3; TRBD1 matches 10 bases. After removal of 11 bases from V and 2 bases from J, the junction contained 10 bases not matched to a gene. The CDR3 is 15 residues long. CDR1 and CDR2 (germline): MNHNS, SASEGT.

Only a few counts were recorded for this clone. This chain joins TRBV4-1 and TRBJ2-1; D not resolved. In germline, CDR1 is MGHRA, CDR2 YSYEKL. V gave up 0 bases and J gave up 4 bases, with 4 bases separating them. The CDR3 has 13 residues. CDR3 sequence (DNA): TGCGCCAGCAGCCAAGAAAAATACAATGAGCAGTTCTTC. Its protein is CASSQEKYNEQFF.

CDR3 nucleotide sequence: TGTGCCAGCAGCTTAGCGCGAAGCGTCTGGGGCTACAATGAGCAGTTCTTC. It encodes CASSLARSVWGYNEQFF. V is TRBV7-6 and J is TRBJ2-1; D ambiguous. The CDR3 consists of 17 residues. The germline CDR1 and CDR2 sequences are SGHVS and FNYEAQ. V was shortened by 0 bases and J by 3 bases, with 15 bases between the two germline ends. Supplemented by reference TRBV7-6 and TRBJ2-1, the full variable domain reads GAGVSQSPRYKVTKRGQDVALRCDPISGHVSLYWYRQALGQGPEFLTYFNYEAQQDKSGLPNDRFSAERPEGSISTLTIQRTEQRDSAMYRCASSLARSVWGYNEQFFGPGTRLTVL.

About this clone: Relative to the germline gene, one junction end is altered; a read error may explain this. This specimen includes other DNA sequences encoding the same CDR3. The genes are TRBV7-2 and TRBJ2-7; TRBD2 might be the D (5 bases). Germline V CDR1 and CDR2: SGHTA, FQGNSA. The CDR3 contains 14 residues. The CDR3 loop is CASSPQRSSYEQYF. The CDR3 DNA sequence: TGCGCCAGCAGCCCTCAGCGGTCCTCCTACGAGCAGTACTTC. The variable domain in full, with the rest retrieved from reference TRBV7-2 and TRBJ2-7, is GAGVSQSPSNKVTEKGKDVELRCDPISGHTALYWYRQSLGQGLEFLIYFQGNSAPDKSGLPSDRFSAERTGGSVSTLTIQRTQQEDSAVYLCASSPQRSSYEQYFGPGTRLTVT.